This T cell receptor (beta chain) was identified during a study of OX40 agonist ivuxolimab in advanced cancers. Background on the study: The dose-escalation cohort was around 83% male, with a mean age of 60 years, ranging roughly 20 to 90. Study-wide results and caveats: The expanded peripheral T cells' antigen specificity was not determined.

The CDR3 is made up of 14 amino acids. Trimming cost V 1 base and J 4 bases, with 10 bases left between them. Germline V gene sequence: CDR1 SGHTA, CDR2 FQGNSA. This clone appeared once. Its matching antigen is unknown. The protocol was immunoSEQ multiplex PCR, while the TCRdb copy is restricted to in-frame clones and leaves out a portion. In the table there are around 100,000 clones, around 89% of which are singletons. Sequenced here: CD4+ or CD8+ T cells sorted from blood, sampled in a trial of the OX40 agonist ivuxolimab. The genes are TRBV7-2 and TRBJ1-2; D may be TRBD1 (5 bases). The TCR comes from an adult with an advanced solid tumor such as melanoma, head and neck, liver or kidney cancer. CDR3 residues: CASSLGGVTYGYTF. In nucleotides, the CDR3 is TGTGCCAGCAGCTTAGGAGGGGTAACCTATGGCTACACCTTC.